This T cell receptor beta chain was captured by sequencing in a study of blood T cells in healthy people across ages. Sample-barcoded 5' priming and a J-beta primer mix drove a second PCR of about 6 to 12 cycles. TCRdb reprocessed the 5' RACE reads via MiXCR and lists one record per CDR3 protein. The profile shows fewer than 2,000,000 distinct CDR3 sequences, about two fifths of them singletons. The CDR3 contains 15 residues. J lost 5 bases, V lost 4 bases, and 10 bases had no gene match. Germline V gene data show CDR1 as MDHEN and CDR2 as SYDVKM. This clonotype was seen more than once but under ten times.

Sequencing was done on a sample of blood. The chain carries TRBV28 and TRBJ2-5; 7 nucleotides line up with TRBD2. This clonotype originated in a human donor in good health. CDR3 in amino acids: CASSSDLGGEETQYF. CDR3 nucleotide sequence: TGTGCCAGCAGTTCGGACTTGGGGGGGGAGGAGACCCAGTACTTC.